The 7 T cell receptor beta chains reported below all come from one sample, sequenced in a study of response to subunit inactivated influenza vaccine. TCRdb re-called the RT-PCR reads with MiXCR, one entry per CDR3 protein. The top ten hold less than 8.5% of the sample, which has 600,000 to 850,000 distinct CDR3 sequences, less than 15% seen once. The sample in question was PBMCs from blood, obtained around two weeks before vaccination. These receptors all come from a man aged 45-65 years who received an inactivated influenza vaccine.

The chain joins TRBV4-1 to TRBJ2-3; 11 nucleotides line up with TRBD2. This CDR3 has 21 amino acids. The V gene end was trimmed by 0 bases and the J gene end by 1 base; junction bases not matched to a gene: 15. Germline CDR1 is MGHRA and CDR2 is YSYEKL. The CDR3 DNA sequence: TGCGCCAGCAGCCAAGATCGGGGGTCTACTAGCGGGAGAACAGGCACAGATACGCAGTATTTT. Translation: CASSQDRGSTSGRTGTDTQYF.

The CDR3 here is CSVAENTGELFF. In DNA, the CDR3 is TGCAGCGTTGCGGAGAACACCGGGGAGCTGTTTTTT. The chain has TRBV29-1 and TRBJ2-2; D not certain. The V gene lost 4 bases and the J gene lost 1 base, with 4 bases spanning the gap. CDR1 and CDR2 (germline): SQVTM, ANQGSEA. The CDR3 consists of 12 residues.

Turning to this clonotype: This may stem from a read error, because a much larger clone lies one nucleotide away. The chain recombines TRBV4-3 with TRBJ2-7; 7 bases map to TRBD1. The junction had 6 bases not matched to a gene; V was cut back by 0 bases and J by 4 bases. From germline, CDR1 is LGHNA and CDR2 YSLEER. The length of the CDR3 is 15 residues. The CDR3 is CASSQDMGQKYEQYF. The CDR3 coding sequence is TGCGCCAGCAGCCAAGATATGGGACAGAAATACGAGCAGTACTTC.

The J gene is TRBJ2-2, the V gene TRBV6-1; 8 nucleotides line up with TRBD2. CDR3 length: 16 residues. V lost 6 bases and J lost 3; bases outside the gene matches: 9. The germline V gene encodes CDR1 MNHNS and CDR2 SASEGT. The chain's CDR3 is CASSPRAGGYTGELFF. The DNA of the CDR3 is TGTGCCAGCAGCCCGCGCGCGGGGGGTTACACCGGGGAGCTGTTTTTT.

The chain employs TRBV20-1 and TRBJ1-6, with TRBD1 matching 7 bases. Trimming removed 1 base from V and 11 bases from J; junction bases left unmatched: 8. This CDR3 is 14 amino acids long. Germline V gives CDR1 DFQATT, CDR2 SNEGSKA (reference sequence). DNA for the CDR3: TGCAGTGCTAGAGCATCAGGGACAGAGCCACCCCTCCACTTT. It translates to CSARASGTEPPLHF.

CDR3 nucleotide sequence: TGTGCCAGCAGGGACGGACAGGCTAAAGAGACCCAGTACTTC. It is translated as CASRDGQAKETQYF. The rearrangement joins TRBV27 to TRBJ2-5; 7 bases map to TRBD1. Germline values: CDR1 MNHEY, CDR2 SMNVEV (reference sequence). Unmatched junction bases numbered 7, after V lost 6 bases and J lost 3 bases. The length of the CDR3 is 14 residues.

This clonotype was observed a handful of times. The CDR3 DNA is TGCAGCGTTCTGACTAGCCTTAGGTACAATGAGCAGTTCTTC. As protein: CSVLTSLRYNEQFF. The rearrangement joins TRBV29-1 to TRBJ2-1, with TRBD2 matching 7 bases. CDR3 length: 14 amino acids. V shed 5 bases and J 4 bases; nucleotides not matched to a gene: 8. The germline V gene encodes CDR1 SQVTM and CDR2 ANQGSEA.